This T cell receptor (beta chain) was identified in a study of shared clonotypes between healthy human individuals. This clone has only one observation. Within the sample, other DNA sequences also encode this same CDR3. With V trimmed by 0 bases and J by 0 bases, 4 bases remained unmatched. This CDR3 is 16 amino acids long. CDR1 is MNHEY and CDR2 is SVGAGI in the germline V gene. Here immunoSEQ multiplex PCR was the method, and the copy in TCRdb shows in-frame clones only, minus some. The sample has around 2,100,000 clones, approximately 94% seen once. Cells designated naive CD8 were CD45RO-negative and were positively selected for CCR7, with terminally differentiated effector memory CD45RA+ cells excluded.

The TCR comes from a man aged 18 to 29 in good health. Sequencing was done on a sample of naive CD8+ T cells sorted from blood. V is TRBV6-5 and J is TRBJ2-5; 7 nucleotides match TRBD2. The CDR3 reads CASSYSASGNQETQYF. The DNA for the CDR3 is TGTGCCAGCAGTTACTCGGCGAGCGGGAACCAAGAGACCCAGTACTTC.